The table lists the clone carrying this T cell receptor (beta chain) with a few counts. The antigen remains unidentified. TCRdb processed the 5' RACE reads anew with MiXCR; each CDR3 protein has one entry. Of 150,000 to 200,000 distinct CDR3 sequences listed, under 14% are singletons. The length of the CDR3 is 14 residues. The V end lost 10 bases, the J end lost 6 bases, and 18 bases lay between the germline ends. The data belong to a study of T-cell memory formation after mild COVID-19. About the study: Each donor largely had its own TCR clusters. General study points: Confirmation of SARS-CoV-2 specificity was lacking for second-wave clones peaking day 37. Detection of some responders pre-infection suggested pre-existing cross-reactive memory T cells participated. Most CD4+ clones that shrank were in CM and EM, while CD8+ ones turned up in EMRA.

The genes are TRBV12-3 or TRBV12-4 and TRBJ2-2, with D tentatively TRBD1 (6 bases). Sequencing was done on a sample of PBMCs or a T cell subset sorted from them (not recorded which). This TCR derives from a man between 18 and 29 years old who had mild COVID-19 (a few samples of this study predate the infection). Cell type and time point are not known. The CDR3 region has the DNA TGTGCCACCGGGACAAAGCCAGGACCCGGGGAGCTGTTTTTT. Its translation: CATGTKPGPGELFF.